Listed below are T cell receptor beta chains from one sample, sequenced in a study of blood T cell repertoires in COVID-19. The repertoire was sequenced with immunoSEQ multiplex PCR; TCRdb's copy has only in-frame clones and lacks some. The sample shows over 15,000 clones, approximately 76% of them seen only once. Sequenced material: peripheral blood. These receptors originate from a man aged 65 to 79 with active or convalescent COVID-19. Both conserved end residues are part of each CDR3. D genes are given only for firm matches. Clone size is not always given. Where it is, it says once, few, many or a class for expanded clones.

j_call d_call clone_size v_call cdr3_aa cdr3_nt
TRBJ1-1 - once TRBV28 CASVELLGTLNTEAFF TGTGCCAGCGTGGAACTTCTCGGGACACTGAACACTGAAGCTTTCTTT
TRBJ1-5 - - TRBV28 CAIGTEPQHF TGTGCCATCGGGACTGAGCCCCAGCATTTT
TRBJ1-5 TRBD1 - TRBV28 CASSLPGQIPPGF TGTGCCAGCAGTCTTCCGGGACAGATTCCCCCGGGCTTT
TRBJ1-2 - few TRBV2 CASSERGMESYGYTF TGTGCCAGCAGTGAAAGGGGGATGGAGTCCTATGGCTACACCTTC
TRBJ2-4 - medium-sized TRBV24-1 CATSDLLRGLAKNIQYF TGTGCCACCAGTGATTTGCTCCGGGGACTAGCCAAAAACATTCAGTACTTC
TRBJ1-1 TRBD1 - TRBV5-1 CASSDRTGGNTEAFF TGCGCCAGCAGCGACAGGACAGGAGGGAACACTGAAGCTTTCTTT
TRBJ1-2 - - TRBV6-1 CASSELRGSYGYTF TGTGCCAGCAGTGAACTTCGGGGGAGCTATGGCTACACCTTC
TRBJ2-1 - - TRBV6-2/TRBV6-3 CASSYERGTHNEQFF TGTGCCAGCAGTTACGAACGGGGGACCCACAATGAGCAGTTCTTC
TRBJ1-6 TRBD1 - TRBV7-2 CASSPGQKNSPLHF TGTGCCAGCAGCCCGGGACAGAAGAATTCACCCCTCCACTTT
TRBJ2-7 - few TRBV20-1 CSARVNEQYF TGCAGTGCGAGGGTCAACGAGCAGTACTTC
TRBJ1-4 - - TRBV3-1/TRBV3-2 CASSPREGMGEKLFF TGTGCCAGCAGCCCCAGGGAGGGAATGGGGGAAAAACTGTTTTTT
TRBJ2-5 TRBD2 once TRBV5-1 CASSLAPSGELKTQYF TGCGCCAGCAGCTTGGCACCTAGCGGGGAGTTAAAGACCCAGTACTTC
TRBJ1-1 - - TRBV25-1 CASSDRKASGTEAFF TGTGCCAGCAGTGATCGGAAGGCCTCGGGAACTGAAGCTTTCTTT
TRBJ2-1 TRBD1 - TRBV12-3/TRBV12-4 CASSPTGVYEQFF TGTGCCAGCAGTCCCACAGGGGTCTATGAGCAGTTCTTC
TRBJ2-2 - - TRBV24-1 CATSDPGRDTGELFF TGTGCCACCAGTGACCCTGGCAGGGACACCGGGGAGCTGTTTTTT
TRBJ1-1 - - TRBV27 CASSWSRGGTEAFF TGTGCCAGCAGTTGGAGCAGGGGAGGGACTGAAGCTTTCTTT
TRBJ2-7 TRBD1 medium-sized TRBV7-9 CASSAGQGLYEQYF TGTGCCAGCAGCGCGGGACAGGGATTGTACGAGCAGTACTTC
TRBJ2-5 - - TRBV5-1 CASSTSWQETQYF TGCGCCAGCAGCACTTCCTGGCAAGAGACCCAGTACTTC
TRBJ2-1 - few TRBV18 CASSPSRSSYNEQFF TGTGCCAGCTCACCATCCAGATCTTCCTACAATGAGCAGTTCTTC
TRBJ1-1 TRBD1 few TRBV30 CAWSRDRGTEAFF TGTGCCTGGAGCCGGGACAGAGGGACTGAAGCTTTCTTT
TRBJ2-1 TRBD2 - TRBV2 CASRALAGPWEFF TGTGCCAGCCGGGCGTTAGCGGGTCCCTGGGAGTTCTTC
TRBJ2-3 - - TRBV15 CATSRVPVTDTQYF TGTGCCACCAGCAGAGTCCCAGTCACAGATACGCAGTATTTT
TRBJ2-7 TRBD2 - TRBV5-1 CASSLGGTSGSGHEQYF TGCGCCAGCAGCTTGGGAGGGACTAGCGGGAGCGGCCACGAGCAGTACTTC
TRBJ2-3 - once TRBV12-3/TRBV12-4 CASSSYYTDTQYF TGTGCCAGCAGTTCCTATTACACAGATACGCAGTATTTT
TRBJ2-1 TRBD2 few TRBV10-3 CAISSGLALYNEQFF TGTGCCATCAGTTCCGGACTAGCGCTATACAATGAGCAGTTCTTC
TRBJ2-5 - - TRBV7-2 CASSLLREETQYF TGTGCCAGCAGCTTACTTCGGGAGGAGACCCAGTACTTC
TRBJ2-2 TRBD1 - TRBV6-4 CASSRFATGANTGELFF TGTGCCAGCTCCCGATTCGCGACAGGGGCCAACACCGGGGAGCTGTTTTTT
TRBJ2-5 TRBD1 once TRBV5-1 CASSGGDRAEETQYF TGCGCCAGCAGCGGGGGTGACAGGGCGGAAGAGACCCAGTACTTC
TRBJ2-1 TRBD2 - TRBV7-6 CASSPVASGYNEQFF TGTGCCAGCAGCCCGGTGGCTAGCGGATACAATGAGCAGTTCTTC
TRBJ2-3 TRBD2 - TRBV6-5 CASSIAGGTDTQYF TGTGCCAGCAGTATAGCGGGGGGCACAGATACGCAGTATTTT
TRBJ1-4 TRBD1 - TRBV2 CASSGQGQPNEKLFF TGTGCCAGCAGTGGACAGGGGCAGCCTAATGAAAAACTGTTTTTT
TRBJ1-5 - - TRBV10-3 CATQGHSGESNQPQHF TGTGCCACCCAGGGGCACTCAGGGGAAAGCAATCAGCCCCAGCATTTT
TRBJ2-7 TRBD2 few TRBV3-1/TRBV3-2 CASSQVSRGGEQYF TGTGCCAGCAGCCAAGTTAGCCGGGGGGGAGAGCAGTACTTC
TRBJ1-1 - - TRBV7-9 CASRITGNTEAFF TGTGCCAGCAGGATCACAGGGAACACTGAAGCTTTCTTT
TRBJ1-2 - - TRBV2 CASSEGTDYGYTF TGTGCCAGCAGTGAAGGGACAGACTATGGCTACACCTTC
TRBJ2-1 TRBD2 - TRBV7-8 CASSLVSGRANEQFF TGTGCCAGCAGCTTAGTTAGCGGGAGGGCCAATGAGCAGTTCTTC
TRBJ1-1 - - TRBV7-9 CASSVAGRGGNTEAFF TGTGCCAGCAGCGTGGCGGGGCGCGGGGGGAACACTGAAGCTTTCTTT
TRBJ2-4 - - TRBV7-2 CASSPRTVNIQYF TGTGCCAGCAGCCCGAGGACAGTTAACATTCAGTACTTC